The T cell receptor beta chain under discussion was sequenced for a study of T cells in Graves' hyperthyroidism and ophthalmopathy. General observations from the study: Researchers found most expanded thyroid clonotypes above 0.001 in blood as well.

The germline CDR1 and CDR2 sequences are MNHNS and SASEGT. Trimming took 5 bases from V and 7 from J; bases not matched to a gene: 12. This CDR3 is built from 17 residues. Ten or more counts support this clonotype. As yet, its antigen is unknown. Amplified regions were TCR beta CDR3 sequences from RNA transcripts. HTBI primers drove first-round RT-PCR of the TCR CDR3. One entry per CDR3 protein, called by TCRdb with MiXCR from the multiplex PCR reads. The sample consists of hundreds of thousands of distinct CDR3 sequences, 16% of them appearing once. The chain joins TRBV6-1 to TRBJ2-1; 12 positions agree with TRBD2. This TCR derives from a young woman with Graves' ophthalmopathy. The sequencing input was blood. The CDR3 spells CASSWTSGMGGMNEQFF. The CDR3 nucleotides are TGTGCCAGCAGTTGGACTAGCGGGATGGGGGGCATGAATGAGCAGTTCTTC.